This passage covers 17 T cell receptor beta chains from one sample sequenced in a study of OX40 agonist ivuxolimab in advanced cancers. Receptor amplification or capture employed the immunoSEQ multiplex PCR assay. TCRdb limited this immuneACCESS table to in-frame rearrangements with V and J called. A share of clones is missing; checked studies link under half to unresolved V genes, and the rest is unexplained. Here the sample has more than 20,000 clones; around nine tenths occur a single time. Jointly, the top ten make up roughly a tenth of the sample. Here the sequenced sample was CD4+ or CD8+ T cells sorted from blood, taken in a trial of the OX40 agonist ivuxolimab. The receptor set was obtained from an adult with an advanced solid tumor such as melanoma, head and neck, liver or kidney cancer.

The rearrangement joins TRBV30 to TRBJ1-2; the D is unclear. Germline loops: CDR1 GTSNPN, CDR2 SVGIG (reference sequence). V was trimmed by 2 bases and J by 2 bases, leaving 9 bases between them. The CDR3 length is 13 residues. In DNA, the CDR3 is TGTGCCTGGAGTTTGGGCTTAAACTATGGCTACACCTTC. Protein product: CAWSLGLNYGYTF.

The rearrangement uses TRBV5-1 and TRBJ1-5; 9 bases are a match to TRBD1. The CDR3 runs to 14 residues. V lost 4 bases, J lost 4 bases, and 3 bases stayed unmatched. From germline, CDR1 is SGHRS and CDR2 YFSETQ. The DNA of the CDR3 is TGCGCCAGCAGCCCCGGGACAGGGAATCAGCCCCAGCATTTT. Its translation: CASSPGTGNQPQHF.

V usage is TRBV9 and J usage is TRBJ2-5; 11 nucleotides line up with TRBD2. Germline CDR1 SGDLS, CDR2 YYNGEE. Trimming took 4 bases from V and 2 from J; bases not matched to a gene: 4. The CDR3 extends over 15 amino acids. This CDR3 reads CASSLLAGAQETQYF. CDR3 nucleotides: TGTGCCAGCAGCTTACTAGCGGGAGCGCAAGAGACCCAGTACTTC.

Of note for this clone: The junction departs from the called germline gene at one end, perhaps through a read error. J is TRBJ1-1 and V is TRBV25-1; D ambiguous. The CDR3 extends over 12 amino acids. Germline CDR1 is MGHDK and CDR2 is SYGVNS. DNA of the CDR3: TGTGCCAGCAGGGAATATAACACTGAAGCTTTCTTT. It codes for CASREYNTEAFF.

The chain carries TRBV9 and TRBJ2-4; D possibly corresponds to TRBD2 (6 bases). From germline, CDR1 is SGDLS and CDR2 YYNGEE. The CDR3 has 14 residues. The germline V and J ends were trimmed by 4 bases and 0 bases, with 8 bases remaining between them. The CDR3 DNA follows: TGTGCCAGCAGCTCGGGACTAGCCAAAAACATTCAGTACTTC. Its protein product is CASSSGLAKNIQYF. Combining the CDR3 with reference TRBV9 and TRBJ2-4 gives the whole variable domain DSGVTQTPKHLITATGQRVTLRCSPRSGDLSVYWYQQSLDQGLQFLIQYYNGEERAKGNILERFSAQQFPDLHSELNLSSLELGDSALYFCASSSGLAKNIQYFGAGTRLSVL.

The rearrangement uses TRBV18 and TRBJ1-5; TRBD1 matches at 8 bases. V lost 4 bases, J lost 5 bases, and 7 bases stayed unmatched. Germline V CDR1 and CDR2: KGHSH, LQKENI. This CDR3 spans 15 amino acids. CDR3 residues: CASSQGQGGDQPQHF. CDR3 nucleotides: TGTGCCAGCTCACAAGGACAGGGTGGGGATCAGCCCCAGCATTTT.

The J gene is TRBJ2-3, the V gene TRBV29-1, with 7 positions matching TRBD2. Trimming removed 6 bases from V and 2 bases from J; junction bases left unmatched: 5. Germline assignment: CDR1 SQVTM and CDR2 ANQGSEA. The CDR3 spans 13 residues. The CDR3: CSVAGRTTDTQYF. The CDR3 DNA sequence: TGCAGCGTAGCGGGACGGACCACAGATACGCAGTATTTT.

The CDR3 sequence: CASSLSGTSNYGYTF. The DNA for the CDR3 is TGTGCCAGCAGCTTGAGTGGGACCTCCAACTATGGCTACACCTTC. V and J are TRBV5-6 and TRBJ1-2, with D tentatively TRBD1 (5 bases). The V and J ends lost 1 base and 2 bases respectively, with 12 bases between them. CDR1 is SGHDT and CDR2 is YYEEEE in the germline V gene. The CDR3 covers 15 residues. The entire variable domain, with the rest obtained from reference TRBV5-6 and TRBJ1-2, is as follows: DAGVTQSPTHLIKTRGQQVTLRCSPKSGHDTVSWYQQALGQGPQFIFQYYEEEERQRGNFPDRFSGHQFPNYSSELNVNALLLGDSALYLCASSLSGTSNYGYTFGSGTRLTVV.

This rearrangement joins TRBV9 to TRBJ1-1; 9 bases line up with TRBD1. CDR1 and CDR2 (germline): SGDLS, YYNGEE. CDR3 length equals 16 residues. J lost 3 bases, V lost 3 bases, and 9 bases had no gene match. DNA for the CDR3: TGTGCCAGCAGCGCCGGCCACAGGGGGCAAGACACTGAAGCTTTCTTT. This sequence encodes CASSAGHRGQDTEAFF.

This clone is a singleton in its sample. This chain uses TRBV4-2 with TRBJ2-2; 16 positions match TRBD2. The V gene end was trimmed by 2 bases and the J gene end by 5 bases; junction bases not matched to a gene: 11. The CDR3 contains 20 residues. Per the germline V gene, CDR1 is LGHNA and CDR2 is YNFKEQ. The DNA for the CDR3 is TGTGCCAGCAGCCAACTCCCCGGGACTAGCGGGAGGGCGCAGACCGGGGAGCTGTTTTTT. Translating gives CASSQLPGTSGRAQTGELFF.

Points on this clone: Other DNA sequences in this specimen translate into the identical CDR3. V and J are TRBV5-1 and TRBJ2-5; TRBD1 matches at 8 bases. The germline V gene encodes CDR1 SGHRS and CDR2 YFSETQ. J was trimmed by 1 base and V by 0 bases; bases with no gene match: 2. This CDR3 has 15 residues. The CDR3 DNA is TGCGCCAGCAGCTTGGCCGGGACAGGCCAAGAGACCCAGTACTTC. It encodes CASSLAGTGQETQYF.

This clone has just one count. The chain recombines TRBV5-4 with TRBJ1-2; D remains unclear. The V and J ends lost 1 base and 8 bases respectively, with 9 bases between them. The CDR3 contains 12 residues. Germline loops: CDR1 SGHNT, CDR2 YYREEE (reference sequence). CDR3 sequence reads: CASSLSFQGYTF. The CDR3 region has the DNA TGTGCCAGCAGCTTGAGTTTCCAGGGCTACACCTTC.

V is TRBV27 and J is TRBJ1-1, with 7 bases identical to TRBD1. Germline V gene sequence: CDR1 MNHEY, CDR2 SMNVEV (reference sequence). The V and J ends lost 3 bases and 3 bases, in that order; junction bases with no gene match: 10. This CDR3 has 16 amino acids. The CDR3 sequence is CASSFSRGLVDTEAFF. CDR3 coding DNA: TGTGCCAGCAGTTTCAGTAGGGGGCTTGTGGACACTGAAGCTTTCTTT.

V is TRBV5-1 and J is TRBJ1-6; D is unresolved. The CDR3 is 13 amino acids. Trimming took off 4 bases at V and 7 bases at J, with 9 bases between the two ends. Germline V gives CDR1 SGHRS, CDR2 YFSETQ. CDR3 sequence: CASSLGSNSPLHF. The CDR3, as DNA: TGCGCCAGCAGCCTAGGCAGCAATTCACCCCTCCACTTT. The complete variable domain, with remaining parts taken from reference TRBV5-1 and TRBJ1-6, reads KAGVTQTPRYLIKTRGQQVTLSCSPISGHRSVSWYQQTPGQGLQFLFEYFSETQRNKGNFPGRFSGRQFSNSRSEMNVSTLELGDSALYLCASSLGSNSPLHFGNGTRLTVT.

The rearrangement links TRBV4-1 to TRBJ1-3; perhaps TRBD1 as D (6 bases). Germline V gives CDR1 MGHRA, CDR2 YSYEKL. The CDR3 covers 15 residues. Trimming pared 4 bases from V and 0 bases from J, leaving 10 bases between. In DNA form, the CDR3 reads TGCGCCAGCAGCCCGGACAGATCCTCTGGAAACACCATATATTTT. As protein: CASSPDRSSGNTIYF.

This chain connects TRBV30 to TRBJ1-1; D remains unclear. CDR1 is GTSNPN and CDR2 is SVGIG in the germline V gene (reference sequence). The CDR3 runs 16 residues. Trimming removed 2 bases from V and 0 bases from J, with 16 bases in between. CDR3 bases: TGTGCCTGGAGTCTCTACCCTCGAGACATGAACACTGAAGCTTTCTTT. Translation: CAWSLYPRDMNTEAFF.

V is TRBV29-1 and J is TRBJ2-1; possibly TRBD1 or TRBD2 for D (6 bases each). This CDR3 contains 17 residues. Germline CDR1 reads SQVTM; CDR2 reads ANQGSEA. The V end lost 4 bases, the J end lost 3 bases, and 22 bases lay between the germline ends. Here the CDR3 DNA reads TGCAGCGTTGTGTGGGGGGCGCGGACCGTTCTCTACAATGAGCAGTTCTTC. It yields the protein CSVVWGARTVLYNEQFF.